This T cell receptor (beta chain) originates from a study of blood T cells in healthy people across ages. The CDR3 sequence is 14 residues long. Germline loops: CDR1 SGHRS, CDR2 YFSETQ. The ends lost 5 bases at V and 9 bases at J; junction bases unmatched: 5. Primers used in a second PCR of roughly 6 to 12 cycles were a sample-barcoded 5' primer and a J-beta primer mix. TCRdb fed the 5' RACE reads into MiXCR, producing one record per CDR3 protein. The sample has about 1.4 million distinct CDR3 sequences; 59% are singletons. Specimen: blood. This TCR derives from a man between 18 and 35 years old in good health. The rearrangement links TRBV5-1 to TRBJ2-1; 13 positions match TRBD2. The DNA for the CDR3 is TGCGCCAGCAGTAGGACTAGCGGGAGTGGTGAGCAGTTCTTC. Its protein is CASSRTSGSGEQFF.